The present entry profiles one T cell receptor (beta chain) with its context. The antigen remains unidentified. This table comes from immunoSEQ multiplex PCR, and its TCRdb copy is limited to in-frame clones, with some not included. The sample yields some 290,000 clones, approximately 80% seen once. The sample originates from a study of Ad26.COV2.S vaccination and SARS-CoV-2 variants. Whole-study findings and limits: The TCR-based breadth and depth measures might underestimate overall T cell responses.

As for treatment: some 20 received Ad26.COV2.S at low or high dose, single or two shots; several received placebo; per-sample allocation not given. The investigators took samples on day 63 after the first vaccine or placebo injection. V was cut by 3 bases and J by 5 bases, with 13 bases left in between. There are 14 residues in the CDR3. In germline, CDR1 is LGHDT, CDR2 YNNKEL (reference sequence). The sequences come from peripheral blood, collected in a trial of Ad26.COV2.S vaccine versus placebo. The TCR originated in a person between 18 and 59 years old who received the Ad26.COV2.S COVID-19 vaccine or a placebo. The genes are TRBV3-1 (or the pseudogene TRBV3-2) and TRBJ1-2; D remains unclear. The CDR3 loop reads CASSHSLAFYGYTF. In DNA form, the CDR3 reads TGTGCCAGCAGCCATTCTCTCGCTTTTTATGGCTACACCTTC.